This T cell receptor beta chain comes out of a study of control samples from healthy donors and cancer patients. The CDR3 is 15 amino acids. Trimming removed 0 bases at V and 1 base at J, with 9 bases between. Per germline, CDR1 LGHDT and CDR2 YNNKEL (reference sequence). This table comes from immunoSEQ multiplex PCR, and its TCRdb copy is limited to in-frame clones, with some not included. The data hold 100,000 to 150,000 clones, with about 90% observed a single time. Sequencing used PBMCs. The rearrangement links TRBV3-1 (or the pseudogene TRBV3-2) to TRBJ2-5; unclear D gene. The clonotype was recovered from a man aged 50-59 years with head and neck cancer. CDR3 nucleotide sequence: TGTGCCAGCAGCCAAGATTCCCCACTCCAAGAGACCCAGTACTTC. Residues: CASSQDSPLQETQYF.